The 32 T cell receptor beta chains reported below all come from one sample, sequenced in a study of CXCR3-negative and CXCR3-positive naive CD8 T cells. Study outcomes and limitations: Comparison of naive cells showed more hydrophobic TRB CDR3s in CXCR3-positive than in CXCR3-negative naive cells.

UMI-labeled TRB cDNA libraries were prepared by 5' RACE. TCRdb re-called the 5' RACE reads and gives one entry per CDR3 protein, without DNA. The sample has about 98,000 distinct CDR3 sequences; the top ten hold 0.82%. The antigens these receptors bind are not known. Sequencing used naive CXCR3+ CD8+ T cells from blood. The subset here: CD45RO-CCR7+CD27+CD95- naive CD8+ T cells expressing CXCR3 (TNR3+). Receptors were obtained from a human donor in good health. Some clones in this sample may be carry-over from other donors' samples.

The chain uses TRBV20-1 and TRBJ2-3; TCRdb's D call, TRBD1, is unchecked because there is no DNA. This CDR3 region has 14 residues. Germline lookup yields CDR1 DFQATT and CDR2 SNEGSKA (reference sequence). CDR3: CSARDPGGTDTQYF.

The chain joins TRBV4-3 to TRBJ2-7; TCRdb proposes TRBD1, but this gene call is untestable without DNA. Germline values: CDR1 LGHNA, CDR2 YSLEER. CDR3 size: 15 residues. The CDR3 protein is CASSQGRDPTYEQYF.

The genes are TRBV12-3 or TRBV12-4 and TRBJ1-5. The CDR3 has 14 amino acids. Here the CDR3 reads CASSSTHSNQPQHF.

The V gene is TRBV29-1, the J gene TRBJ1-4. Per germline, CDR1 SQVTM and CDR2 ANQGSEA. CDR3 length: 15 amino acids. CDR3 sequence reads: CSVEGQDLGREKLFF.

The chain couples TRBV12-3 or TRBV12-4 to TRBJ2-1. The CDR3 totals 15 residues. The CDR3 sequence: CASSRSGSSYNEQFF.

This chain links TRBV9 with TRBJ2-1; no DNA is available, so the TRBD2 call from TCRdb remains unchecked. This CDR3 has 16 residues. Germline V CDR1 and CDR2: SGDLS, YYNGEE. The CDR3 region is CASSARGSGGYNEQFF.

V is TRBV20-1 and J is TRBJ2-3; TCRdb names TRBD1, which stays unverified in the absence of DNA. CDR1 and CDR2 from the germline V gene are DFQATT and SNEGSKA (reference sequence). The CDR3 extends over 16 amino acids. This chain's CDR3 is CSARRAGTGRTDTQYF.

CDR3 sequence reads: CASSLEGLYEQYF. The chain has TRBV7-8 and TRBJ2-7; TCRdb names TRBD1, which stays unverified in the absence of DNA. This CDR3 has 13 amino acids. Per germline, CDR1 SGHVS and CDR2 FQNEAQ.

The CDR3 region is CASSLWTSGGNSDTQYF. The chain joins TRBV4-2 to TRBJ2-3; TCRdb indicates TRBD2, and absent DNA this call remains unverified. The CDR3 is made up of 17 amino acids. Per germline, CDR1 LGHNA and CDR2 YNFKEQ.

The CDR3 here is CAISGLAGEFSYEQYF. The chain carries TRBV10-3 and TRBJ2-7; TCRdb names TRBD2, which stays unverified in the absence of DNA. This CDR3 has 16 residues. CDR1 and CDR2 from the germline V gene are ENHRY and SYGVKD.

The rearrangement uses TRBV20-1 and TRBJ1-5. CDR3 length: 16 residues. Germline CDR1 DFQATT, CDR2 SNEGSKA (reference sequence). This chain's CDR3 is CSARASEGGDYQPQHF.

The chain is built from TRBV2 and TRBJ2-3; TCRdb lists TRBD2, though no DNA is available to test this call. CDR3 length equals 15 residues. CDR1 SNHLY and CDR2 FYNNEI come from the germline V gene. CDR3: CASSDPAGITDTQYF. The full variable domain, completed using reference TRBV2 and TRBJ2-3, is EPEVTQTPSHQVTQMGQEVILRCVPISNHLYFYWYRQILGQKVEFLVSFYNNEISEKSEIFDDQFSVERPDGSNFTLKIRSTKLEDSAMYFCASSDPAGITDTQYFGPGTRLTVL.

The gene calls are TRBV2 and TRBJ2-1; the D gene TCRdb calls, TRBD2, cannot be checked with no DNA. This CDR3 is built from 14 residues. Germline CDR1 is SNHLY and CDR2 is FYNNEI. The chain's CDR3 is CASSGGSGYNEQFF.

The gene calls are TRBV4-2 and TRBJ1-1; TCRdb returns TRBD1, unconfirmable since there is no DNA. Germline values: CDR1 LGHNA, CDR2 YNFKEQ. The CDR3 runs 13 residues. The CDR3 here is CASSPTGSTEAFF.

V usage is TRBV29-1 and J usage is TRBJ2-5; the D gene TCRdb calls, TRBD2, cannot be checked with no DNA. The CDR3 has 12 amino acids. Per germline, CDR1 SQVTM and CDR2 ANQGSEA. The CDR3 region is CSVLPLDGTQYF.

CDR3 in amino acids: CASSPSLGGTEAFF. The rearrangement links TRBV7-3 to TRBJ1-1; as DNA is missing, the TRBD1 call by TCRdb cannot be tested. CDR1 is SGHTA and CDR2 is FQGTGA in the germline V gene. This CDR3 has 14 residues.

V is TRBV11-2 and J is TRBJ2-5; TCRdb outputs TRBD1, but without DNA this stays unchecked. There are 16 residues in the CDR3. Germline values: CDR1 SGHAT, CDR2 FQNNGV. This CDR3 reads CASSLEAGGYQETQYF.

The chain combines TRBV5-1 with TRBJ2-5; the D call of TRBD1 rests on TCRdb alone, since no DNA is present to check it. The CDR3 covers 16 residues. Per germline, CDR1 SGHRS and CDR2 YFSETQ. The chain's CDR3 is CASSLAGDRGRETQYF.

The V call is TRBV12-3 or TRBV12-4, the J call TRBJ2-1; TCRdb gives TRBD2 as the D gene, but with no DNA this cannot be confirmed. The CDR3 totals 18 residues. CDR3 protein: CASSGTSGPGSSYNEQFF.

The gene calls are TRBV10-3 and TRBJ1-2. Looked up from germline, CDR1 is ENHRY and CDR2 is SYGVKD. CDR3 length: 15 residues. CDR3: CAISESVRATYGYTF.

V gene TRBV28 combines with J gene TRBJ1-4; TCRdb names TRBD1, which stays unverified in the absence of DNA. CDR1 and CDR2 from the germline V gene are MDHEN and SYDVKM. This CDR3 region has 14 residues. CDR3 in amino acids: CASSLGQGAEKLFF.

The chain couples TRBV24-1 to TRBJ2-3; TCRdb's assignment of TRBD1 cannot be checked, as there is no DNA. The germline V gene has CDR1 KGHDR and CDR2 SFDVKD. The CDR3 sequence is 19 residues long. CDR3 amino acids: CATSDFLRGAAPSTDTQYF.

J is TRBJ2-7 and V is TRBV12-3 or TRBV12-4; without DNA, the TCRdb call of TRBD2 cannot be checked. There are 16 residues in the CDR3. This CDR3 is CASSFTREIISYEQYF.

The genes are TRBV14 and TRBJ1-1; TCRdb gives TRBD1 as the D gene, but with no DNA this cannot be confirmed. The CDR3 is 17 amino acids. Germline CDR1 SGHDN, CDR2 FVKESK. The chain's CDR3 is CASSQGRTGGGRTEAFF.

The chain uses TRBV24-1 and TRBJ1-1; the TCRdb call, TRBD1, lacks DNA for checking. This CDR3 spans 13 amino acids. Per germline, CDR1 KGHDR and CDR2 SFDVKD. The CDR3 reads CATRRTGNTEAFF.

The J gene is TRBJ1-1, the V gene TRBV27; no DNA is available, so the TRBD1 call from TCRdb remains unchecked. The CDR3 contains 13 residues. The germline V gene has CDR1 MNHEY and CDR2 SMNVEV (reference sequence). The CDR3 spells CASSIGTATEAFF.

The gene calls are TRBV9 and TRBJ2-3. In germline, CDR1 is SGDLS, CDR2 YYNGEE. The CDR3 runs 14 residues. CDR3 loop: CASSVEDSTDTQYF.

The J gene is TRBJ2-3, the V gene TRBV9. Germline lookup yields CDR1 SGDLS and CDR2 YYNGEE. The CDR3 is 12 residues long. The CDR3 protein is CASSGSTDTQYF.

The chain carries TRBV20-1 and TRBJ2-7. From germline, CDR1 is DFQATT and CDR2 SNEGSKA (reference sequence). The CDR3 runs 14 residues. CDR3 sequence reads: CSARGTESSYEQYF.

J is TRBJ1-5 and V is TRBV29-1; the D call of TRBD1 rests on TCRdb alone, since no DNA is present to check it. Per germline, CDR1 SQVTM and CDR2 ANQGSEA. This CDR3 has 16 residues. The CDR3 protein is CSARNPQLYSNQPQHF.

The chain combines TRBV20-1 with TRBJ1-2. The germline CDR1 and CDR2 sequences are DFQATT and SNEGSKA (reference sequence). This CDR3 region has 13 residues. The CDR3 here is CSARDRANYGYTF.

The gene calls are TRBV29-1 and TRBJ2-3; no DNA is available, so the TRBD2 call from TCRdb remains unchecked. The CDR3 sequence is 16 residues long. Germline V CDR1 and CDR2: SQVTM, ANQGSEA. The CDR3 loop reads CSVEGGDYYLTDTQYF.